This T cell receptor (beta chain) is drawn from a study of lymphopenia after photon versus proton radiotherapy. Points from the study as a whole: Photon-treated patients lost naive T cells and TCR diversity; proton-treated stayed stable. After the lymphocyte nadir, photon-treated repertoires showed oligoclonal expansion, especially of CD8+ Temra cells. Post-nadir TCR diversity decline inversely tracked overall survival among those who died. Better survival with proton therapy was suggested as possible, not demonstrated.

Profiled with immunoSEQ multiplex PCR; TCRdb holds only in-frame clones, not every one. The repertoire holds 50,000 to 60,000 clones, with 92% as singletons. Per the germline V gene, CDR1 is MNHNY and CDR2 is SVGAGI (reference sequence). The CDR3 spans 13 residues. V lost 8 bases to trimming and J lost 4 bases, with 14 bases between them. About this clone: What it binds is not known.

The source was peripheral blood, collected from a patient treated with photon-based radiotherapy. The TCR sequence derives from a middle-aged woman with cholangiocarcinoma. This sequence joins TRBV6-6 and TRBJ1-1; no clear D gene. CDR3 amino acids: CASDLTLSTEAFF. The CDR3 coding sequence is TGTGCCAGCGATCTGACCCTGAGCACTGAAGCTTTCTTT.